This record covers a single T cell receptor (beta chain). What it binds is not known. Germline V gene sequence: CDR1 SGHAT, CDR2 FQDESV (reference sequence). Trimming pared 1 base from V and 4 bases from J, leaving 10 bases between. This CDR3 is 14 amino acids long. Clones were sequenced by immunoSEQ multiplex PCR, and TCRdb holds only the in-frame ones, with some missing. This table holds about 120,000 clones, 70% to 90% found once. This specimen comes from a study of T cell responses to AZD1222 COVID-19 vaccine. Findings and caveats of the study: The donor cohort was predominantly white British with a female majority, and clonal diversity may have been underestimated. As reported, nearly half of all spike-specific TCRs target variant regions that are unmutated.

This chain connects TRBV11-1 to TRBJ1-1; D is uncertain. The clonotype originates from an adult in good health. Here the sequenced sample was peripheral blood, taken on day 0 of AZD1222 vaccination. The CDR3 is CASSLVGSFTEAFF. Written as DNA, the CDR3 is TGTGCCAGCAGCTTAGTGGGGTCCTTCACTGAAGCTTTCTTT.